This T cell receptor (beta chain) was captured by sequencing in a study of Ad26.COV2.S vaccination and SARS-CoV-2 variants listed by TCRdb under 2021. For context, the study as a whole: Donors in the vaccine arm were drawn from COV1001, a phase I-IIa trial of Ad26.COV2.S in healthy adults that was multicentre, randomized, double-blind and placebo-controlled. The specificity and breadth of SARS-CoV-2-reactive T cell receptors after Ad26.COV2.S vaccination were assessed by TCRbeta repertoire sequencing. Trial participants were randomized into five groups of five, in which low-dose or high-dose Ad26.COV2.S was given once or twice, or placebo was given on both occasions. Investigators remained blinded to trial group allocation during experiments and outcome assessment. Ad26.COV2.S was administered intramuscularly at 5 x 10^10 or 1 x 10^11 viral particles, either as a single shot or as two shots given 56 days apart. The TCR-sequenced set comprised approximately 32 samples: around 20 Ad26.COV2.S vaccine recipients, 5 placebo recipients and 8 SARS-CoV-2 convalescent individuals. What the research found in general, with its limitations: After vaccination, substantial breadth of spike-specific CD8+ and CD4+ T cell responses was reported. Higher spike-specific TCR breadth was observed in Ad26.COV2.S recipients than in placebo recipients (P = 0.0014). The study was not powered to compare responses between vaccine doses or regimens. Vaccine and placebo recipients had similar non-spike TCR breadth, a finding consistent with the vaccine containing only spike. It was noted by the authors that total T cell responses may have been underestimated by the TCR breadth and depth analyses.

The immunoSEQ Assay was used to sequence TCRbeta CDR3 regions. After extraction, genomic DNA underwent amplification by bias-controlled multiplex PCR, followed by high-throughput sequencing. Turning to the authors' computational methods: To quantify the absolute abundance of every unique TCRbeta CDR3 region, sequences were collapsed and filtered. T cell fraction was estimated by normalizing TCRbeta template counts to usable DNA, with usable DNA measured through amplification of reference genes found in all nucleated cells. Repertoire TCRs were annotated as SARS-CoV-2-specific by exact matching of V gene, CDR3 amino acid sequence and J gene to a known reactive TCR set. The reference SARS-CoV-2 TCR set was obtained from MIRA and was filtered for enrichment in COVID-19-positive ImmuneCODE repertoires, whereby public or cross-reactive TCRs were removed. Drawing on the MIRA antigens, annotated TCRs were analysed further at the level of specific ORF or position within ORF. Breadth was defined as annotated unique rearrangements over total unique productive rearrangements; depth was the summed frequency of those rearrangements. Group comparisons of TCR breadth used two-sided Wilcoxon rank-sum tests. Imported from immuneACCESS, the table was reduced by TCRdb to in-frame sequences with V and J called. These copies leave out some clones; in studies compared against another copy, an unresolved V gene accounts for under half, and the cause of the remainder is not known. V, J and clone size are those of that table, while D and trimming were read from the DNA. The sample yields approximately 480,000 clones; around 88% were counted once. The ten most abundant clones make up 13% of the sample.

On this clone itself: This receptor's antigen is unknown. The record has no base qualities; no much larger clone is one base away.

At the junction V is shortened by 6 bases and J by 1 base, with 15 bases in between. Looking up the germline V gene (reference sequence) yields CDR1 LNHDA and CDR2 SQIVND. The CDR3 starts with the cysteine, ends with the phenylalanine, and has 15 residues. Only CDR3 DNA remains: 45 bases, in frame from the first base. Interpreted using the paper, the treatment or condition label stands for: 15 to 20 received Ad26.COV2.S at low or high dose, single or two shots; roughly five received placebo; per-sample allocation not given. For vaccine and placebo recipients, repertoires were sequenced using samples collected on day 63 after the first injection. Between 29 July and 7 August 2020, Cohort 1b enrolled 25 adults aged 18-55 years at one site in Boston, USA. Ad26.COV2.S was a replication-incompetent adenovirus type 26 vector expressing a prefusion-stabilized SARS-CoV-2 spike protein from the original Wuhan strain.

The sequence was obtained from a person between 18 and 65 years old who received the Ad26.COV2.S COVID-19 vaccine or a placebo. Recombination connected TRBV19 to TRBJ1-2; the D gene is perhaps TRBD1, from 6 matching bases. The sample in question was peripheral blood, obtained in a trial of Ad26.COV2.S vaccine versus placebo. The CDR3 protein is CASRNRQVINYGYTF. The sequenced DNA is TGTGCCAGTAGAAACCGACAGGTCATTAACTATGGCTACACCTTC. With the portions outside the CDR3 filled from the reference TRBV19 and TRBJ1-2 genes, the complete variable region becomes DGGITQSPKYLFRKEGQNVTLSCEQNLNHDAMYWYRQDPGQGLRLIYYSQIVNDFQKGDIAEGYSVSREKKESFPLTVTSAQKNPTAFYLCASRNRQVINYGYTFGSGTRLTVV.